Listed below are T cell receptor beta chains from one sample, sequenced in a study of blood T cell repertoires in COVID-19. Produced via immunoSEQ multiplex PCR; TCRdb's table is partial and in-frame only. The sample carries over 70,000 clones, approximately 78% recorded once. The sequenced sample was peripheral blood. These receptors originate from a man aged 60 to 75 with acute or convalescent COVID-19. Each CDR3 is given with its conserved first and last residue. The D gene is left open where the match is weak.

V gene	J gene	D gene	CDR3 protein	CDR3 DNA
TRBV28	TRBJ1-1	TRBD1	CASSPQQGREAFF	TGTGCCAGCAGTCCGCAACAGGGGCGAGAAGCTTTCTTT
TRBV2	TRBJ1-2	-	CASREYGYTF	TGTGCCAGCCGAGAGTATGGCTACACCTTC
TRBV2	TRBJ2-7	-	CACTRTQYEQYF	TGTGCCTGCACGAGGACTCAATACGAGCAGTACTTC
TRBV19	TRBJ1-5	TRBD1	CASSGTGGPNQPQHF	TGTGCCAGTAGTGGGACAGGGGGCCCCAATCAGCCCCAGCATTTT
TRBV9	TRBJ2-7	-	CASSALSGSYEQYF	TGTGCCAGCAGCGCCCTATCCGGCTCCTACGAGCAGTACTTC
TRBV5-1	TRBJ1-1	-	CASSVSGEMNTEAFF	TGCGCCAGCAGCGTGTCGGGGGAGATGAACACTGAAGCTTTCTTT
TRBV27	TRBJ1-2	-	CASSTQNNYGYTF	TGTGCCAGCAGTACCCAGAATAACTATGGCTACACCTTC
TRBV11-2	TRBJ2-5	-	CASSYPRAQTQYF	TGTGCCAGCAGCTACCCGCGGGCACAGACCCAGTACTTC
TRBV7-2	TRBJ2-3	-	CASRMILRGDTQYF	TGTGCCAGCAGGATGATCCTTAGGGGAGATACGCAGTATTTT
TRBV3-1/TRBV3-2	TRBJ2-7	TRBD2	CASSQDWIAGAVYEQYF	TGTGCCAGCAGCCAAGATTGGATAGCGGGAGCGGTGTACGAGCAGTACTTC